Listed below are T cell receptor beta chains from one sample, sequenced in a study of blood T cell repertoires in COVID-19. The method was immunoSEQ multiplex PCR; TCRdb's version includes in-frame clones alone and lacks a portion of them. The profile shows 150,000 to 200,000 clones, approximately 86% of them singletons. The sample taken for sequencing was peripheral blood. These receptors were collected from a man aged 18 to 29 with acute or convalescent COVID-19. Both conserved end residues are part of each CDR3. D genes are given only for firm matches.

v_call	j_call	d_call	cdr3_aa
TRBV7-9	TRBJ2-1	TRBD2	CASSHVTSGGVHNEQFF
TRBV5-1	TRBJ2-7	TRBD1	CASSTGQGDYEQYF
TRBV29-1	TRBJ2-1	NA	CSVDHSSYNEQFF
TRBV12-5	TRBJ1-5	NA	CASGEFQGNSNQPQHF
TRBV5-8	TRBJ1-5	TRBD1	CASSLWVTGDPQPQHF
TRBV4-1	TRBJ2-2	NA	CASSPRETTNTGELFF
TRBV5-6	TRBJ1-4	TRBD1	CASSLEYDRGILGNEKLFF
TRBV7-6	TRBJ2-5	NA	CASSRQGLTIQETQYF
TRBV11-2	TRBJ2-3	NA	CASSPGLLAGTDTQYF
TRBV4-2	TRBJ1-4	TRBD1	CASSHSGQSNEKLFF
TRBV25-1	TRBJ2-2	NA	CASSLARPILIGSGELFF
TRBV29-1	TRBJ1-4	NA	CSVTASNEKLFF
TRBV30	TRBJ1-1	NA	CAWCRMNTEAFF
TRBV10-3	TRBJ2-1	TRBD2	CAISDPSGGANEQFF
TRBV4-1	TRBJ1-5	NA	CASSQSELRGPVDQPQHF
TRBV4-1	TRBJ2-1	TRBD2	CASSQGLLATIYNEQFF
TRBV18	TRBJ1-5	NA	CASSPSAGDSNQPQHF
TRBV6-5	TRBJ1-5	NA	CASSQGLGQPQHF
TRBV7-7	TRBJ2-7	TRBD1	CASSLRGQGAREQYF
TRBV7-3	TRBJ2-1	TRBD2	CASSEGLAGGRNEQFF
TRBV9	TRBJ2-1	NA	CASSVASGSGNEQFF
TRBV21-1	TRBJ1-5	NA	CASKMRARSNQPQHF
TRBV19	TRBJ1-6	NA	CASSFSTESSYNSPLHF
TRBV7-9	TRBJ1-2	NA	CASSLPDGYGYTF
TRBV5-1	TRBJ2-1	NA	CASSPENPGFNEQFF
TRBV7-2	TRBJ2-3	NA	CASSLDFPGTDTQYF
TRBV2	TRBJ1-3	NA	CASTKGLSSSGNTIYF
TRBV5-1	TRBJ2-5	TRBD1	CASSHGTGQETQYF
TRBV5-5	TRBJ1-1	TRBD1	CASSSFGTAEAFF
TRBV4-1	TRBJ2-7	TRBD2	CASSQGLAGSYEQYF
TRBV5-1	TRBJ2-1	NA	CASSLFLNEQFF
TRBV30	TRBJ1-2	NA	CAWSFRQRSGGYTF
TRBV7-9	TRBJ2-7	NA	CASSLIQGRYEQYF
TRBV27	TRBJ1-5	TRBD1	CASRAAGGKYSNQPQHF
TRBV7-9	TRBJ1-1	NA	CASSSWRVNTEAFF
TRBV9	TRBJ1-1	NA	CASSVDGMNTEAFF
TRBV29-1	TRBJ2-1	TRBD2	CSVGTSARSSYNEQFF
TRBV4-1	TRBJ1-1	TRBD1	CASSHAGQLNTEAFF
TRBV4-1	TRBJ2-1	TRBD2	CASSQDDRGGNYNEQFF
TRBV5-1	TRBJ2-1	TRBD2	CASSLRASGTYNEQFF